Listed below are T cell receptor beta chains from one sample, sequenced in a study of T cells in tumors after PD-1 blockade. This table comes from immunoSEQ multiplex PCR, and its TCRdb copy is limited to in-frame clones, with some not included. The table lists over 12,000 clones, about 80% of them singletons, with 20% to 25% in the top ten. This specimen consisted of PBMCs, obtained after anti-PD-1 treatment. These receptor sequences come from a human donor with basal cell carcinoma. Each CDR3 is given with its conserved first and last residue. Each record gives: J gene, CDR3 length, V gene, clone size, D gene, CDR3 DNA, CDR3 protein. D genes are given only for firm matches. Not every row has a clone size; where given, it reads once, few, many or a size class.

TRBJ2-1 | 19 | TRBV2 | medium-sized | TRBD2 | TGTGCCAGCTGTGATGGGGGGGCGCGGGAGGGGAGCTCCTACAATGAGCAGTTCTTC | CASCDGGAREGSSYNEQFF
TRBJ2-5 | 16 | TRBV15 | NA | NA | TGTGCCACCAGCAGGGGCGGGGAGAGTGAGTTGGAGACCCAGTACTTC | CATSRGGESELETQYF
TRBJ2-3 | 16 | TRBV3-1/TRBV3-2 | NA | NA | TGTGCCAGCAGCCCGAAGTGTCTTGTCATGCAAGATACGCAGTATTTT | CASSPKCLVMQDTQYF
TRBJ2-5 | 14 | TRBV11-1 | NA | TRBD2 | TGTGCCAGCAGCGTCACGGGGGGGCGAGAGACCCAGTACTTC | CASSVTGGRETQYF
TRBJ2-5 | 16 | TRBV5-1 | NA | TRBD1 | TGCGCCAGCAGCTTCGGACAGGGGCATTACCAAGAGACCCAGTACTTC | CASSFGQGHYQETQYF
TRBJ2-1 | 13 | TRBV2 | NA | NA | TGTGCCAGCAGTGATGCAGGGAGGAATGAGCAGTTCTTC | CASSDAGRNEQFF
TRBJ2-2 | 14 | TRBV6-5 | NA | TRBD1 | TGTGCCAGCAGGGACAGGGTAGGCACCGGGGAGCTGTTTTTT | CASRDRVGTGELFF
TRBJ2-1 | 14 | TRBV6-6 | NA | TRBD2 | TGTGCCAGCCGCGGGAGTAGCTCCTACAATGAGCAGTTCTTC | CASRGSSSYNEQFF
TRBJ1-3 | 13 | TRBV27 | once | NA | TGTGCCAGCAGTTTATCGGTTGGAAACACCATATATTTT | CASSLSVGNTIYF
TRBJ2-6 | 16 | TRBV7-9 | NA | TRBD1 | TGTGCCAAGACCGGGACAGGAGTCTCTGGGGCCAACGTCCTGACTTTC | CAKTGTGVSGANVLTF
TRBJ2-3 | 14 | TRBV7-6 | NA | TRBD1 | TGTGCCAGCAGCTTACTGACAGGGACAGATACGCAGTATTTT | CASSLLTGTDTQYF
TRBJ2-1 | 15 | TRBV5-1 | NA | NA | TGCGCCAGCAGCGTGGACAGTCGGGGGTTATATGAGCAGTTCTTC | CASSVDSRGLYEQFF
TRBJ1-2 | 15 | TRBV5-5 | once | TRBD1 | TGTGCCAGCAGCCCCCGACAGGGATTTAACTATGGCTACACCTTC | CASSPRQGFNYGYTF
TRBJ2-5 | 11 | TRBV6-5 | NA | NA | TGTGCCAGCAATCTATCGGGGACCCAGTACTTC | CASNLSGTQYF
TRBJ1-1 | 14 | TRBV3-1/TRBV3-2 | NA | NA | TGTGCCAGCAGCCAAGGAAGCGGTTCCACTGAAGCTTTCTTT | CASSQGSGSTEAFF
TRBJ2-7 | 15 | TRBV5-6 | NA | NA | TGTGCCAGCAGCTTGGTGGCGGCCAAGGGGGACGAGCAGTACTTC | CASSLVAAKGDEQYF
TRBJ1-3 | 13 | TRBV7-3 | NA | NA | TGTGCCAGCAGCCCGGGCCCTGGAAACACCATATATTTT | CASSPGPGNTIYF
TRBJ1-5 | 13 | TRBV28 | NA | NA | TGTGCCTACTCGGGACCGAGACCTCAGCCCCAGCATTTT | CAYSGPRPQPQHF
TRBJ1-1 | 13 | TRBV12-3/TRBV12-4 | once | NA | TGTGCCAGCATTTCCCACATGAACACTGAAGCTTTCTTT | CASISHMNTEAFF
TRBJ1-4 | 16 | TRBV15 | NA | NA | TGTGCCACCAGCAGAGGGTCGGTGTCAACTAATGAAAAACTGTTTTTT | CATSRGSVSTNEKLFF
TRBJ2-1 | 15 | TRBV27 | once | NA | TGTGCCAGCAGTTTATTGGGGGGGGGCGACAATGAGCAGTTCTTC | CASSLLGGGDNEQFF
TRBJ2-6 | 16 | TRBV6-2/TRBV6-3 | NA | NA | TGTGCCAGCGGCCGGGACGCCGGCTCTGGGGCCAACGTCCTGACTTTC | CASGRDAGSGANVLTF
TRBJ2-2 | 14 | TRBV6-5 | NA | NA | TGTGCCAGCAGTTACGACCGACGGGTGGGGGAGCTGTTTTTT | CASSYDRRVGELFF
TRBJ2-1 | 16 | TRBV5-5 | NA | TRBD1 | TGTGCCAGCAGCTTACAGGGGACCCCCTCCTACAATGAGCAGTTCTTC | CASSLQGTPSYNEQFF
TRBJ2-1 | 14 | TRBV5-1 | NA | TRBD2 | TGCGCCAGCAGCGGGACTAGCGGAAACAATGAGCAGTTCTTC | CASSGTSGNNEQFF
TRBJ1-1 | 19 | TRBV4-1 | NA | NA | TGCGCCAGCAGCCAAGAGAAATTAGGTTCGGTCAGGGTCTACACTGAAGCTTTCTTT | CASSQEKLGSVRVYTEAFF
TRBJ2-4 | 16 | TRBV15 | NA | TRBD2 | TGTGCCACCAGCAGGGGGCTAGCGGGAGGAGGGAACATTCAGTACTTC | CATSRGLAGGGNIQYF
TRBJ2-7 | 16 | TRBV27 | NA | TRBD2 | TGTGCCAGCAGTCCCGGCCGACTAGCGGGAGGCTCCGAGCAGTACTTC | CASSPGRLAGGSEQYF